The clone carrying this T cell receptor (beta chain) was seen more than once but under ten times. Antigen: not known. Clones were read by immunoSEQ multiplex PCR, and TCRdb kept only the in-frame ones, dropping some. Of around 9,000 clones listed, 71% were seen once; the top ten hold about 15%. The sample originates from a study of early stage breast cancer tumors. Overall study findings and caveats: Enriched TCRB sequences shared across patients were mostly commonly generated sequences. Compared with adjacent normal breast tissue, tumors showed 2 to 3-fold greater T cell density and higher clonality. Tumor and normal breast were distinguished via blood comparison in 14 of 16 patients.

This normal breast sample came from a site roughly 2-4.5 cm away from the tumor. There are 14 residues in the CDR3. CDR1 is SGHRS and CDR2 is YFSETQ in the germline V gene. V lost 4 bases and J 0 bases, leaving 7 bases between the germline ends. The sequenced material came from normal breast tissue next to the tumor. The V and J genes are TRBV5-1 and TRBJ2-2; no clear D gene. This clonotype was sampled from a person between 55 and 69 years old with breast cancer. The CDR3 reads CASSTSTNTGELFF. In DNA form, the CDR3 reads TGCGCCAGCAGCACAAGTACGAACACCGGGGAGCTGTTTTTT.